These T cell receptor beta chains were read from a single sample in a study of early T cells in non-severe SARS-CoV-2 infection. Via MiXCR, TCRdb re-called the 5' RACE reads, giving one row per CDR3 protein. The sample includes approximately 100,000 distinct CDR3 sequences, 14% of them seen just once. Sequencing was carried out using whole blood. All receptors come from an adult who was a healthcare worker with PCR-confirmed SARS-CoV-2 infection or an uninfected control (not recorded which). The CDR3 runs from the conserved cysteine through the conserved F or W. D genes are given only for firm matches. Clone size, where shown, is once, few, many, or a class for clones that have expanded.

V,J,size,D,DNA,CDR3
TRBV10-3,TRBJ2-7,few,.,TGTGCCATCAGTGGCCCAGGATCTTACGAGCAGTACTTC,CAISGPGSYEQYF
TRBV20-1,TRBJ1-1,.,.,TGCAGTGCTCCCAATGTTAACACTGAAGCTTTCTTT,CSAPNVNTEAFF
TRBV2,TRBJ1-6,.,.,TGTGCCAGCAGGGGAGACTATAATTCACCCCTCCACTTT,CASRGDYNSPLHF
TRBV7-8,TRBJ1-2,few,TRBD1,TGTGCCAGCAGTCCTCCGGGACAGAGGAACTATGGCTACACCTTC,CASSPPGQRNYGYTF
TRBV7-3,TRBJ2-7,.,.,TGTGCCAGCAGAGTGTACGCGGGGACGGGCGAATACGAGCAGTACTTC,CASRVYAGTGEYEQYF
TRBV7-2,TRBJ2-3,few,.,TGTGCCAGCAGCTTTTCATCGCCTTATCTCACAGATACGCAGTATTTT,CASSFSSPYLTDTQYF
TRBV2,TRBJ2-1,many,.,TGTGCCAGCAGTGACCTCGAGCAGTTCTTC,CASSDLEQFF
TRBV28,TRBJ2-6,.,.,TGTGCCAGCAGTCCCCCTGGGGCTGGGGCCAACGTCCTGACTTTC,CASSPPGAGANVLTF
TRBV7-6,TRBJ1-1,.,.,TGTGCCAGCAGCTTAGTGGTTAATAGCGCTGAAGTTTTCTTT,CASSLVVNSAEVFF
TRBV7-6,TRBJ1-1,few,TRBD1,TGTGCCAGCATCCAGACAGGGGGCCTGTCGAACACTGAAGCTTTCTTT,CASIQTGGLSNTEAFF
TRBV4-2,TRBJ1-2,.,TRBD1,TGTGCCAGCAGCCAAGACAGGGGGCGATATGGCTACACCTTC,CASSQDRGRYGYTF
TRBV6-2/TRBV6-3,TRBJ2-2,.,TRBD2,TGTGCCAGCAGCCGGGGACTAGCGGGGATCACCGGGGAGCTGTTTTTT,CASSRGLAGITGELFF
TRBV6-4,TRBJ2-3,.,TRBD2,TGTGCCAGCAGTCAGACTAGCGGGGTCACAGATACGCAGTATTTT,CASSQTSGVTDTQYF
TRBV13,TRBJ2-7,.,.,TGTGCCAGCAGCCCCGGGGCCAGGTGGTGGGAGCAGTACTTC,CASSPGARWWEQYF
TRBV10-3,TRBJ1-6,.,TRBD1,TGTGCCATCAGCGGAGGGACAGGGGCCTATAATTCACCCCTCCACTTT,CAISGGTGAYNSPLHF
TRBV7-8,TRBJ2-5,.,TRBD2,TGTGCCAGCAGCTTAGAACGGGGGGGCGCAGAGACCCAGTACTTC,CASSLERGGAETQYF
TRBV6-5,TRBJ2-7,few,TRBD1,TGTGCCAGCAGTTACGGGACAGGTCCTTGGGACGAGCAGTACTTC,CASSYGTGPWDEQYF
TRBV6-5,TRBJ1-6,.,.,TGTGCCAGCAGTTACCACCGGACGACTCCTAATTCACCCCTCCACTTT,CASSYHRTTPNSPLHF
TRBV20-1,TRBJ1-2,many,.,TGCAGTGCTAGAGATGAAGACTACGGAGCTAACTATGGCTACACCTTC,CSARDEDYGANYGYTF
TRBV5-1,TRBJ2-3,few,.,TGCGCCAGCAGCTTGGACGCTGAGGGGGGTGATACGCAGTATTTT,CASSLDAEGGDTQYF
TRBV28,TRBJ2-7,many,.,TGTGCCAGCAGTCCTTTAGGGGCCAACTCCTACGAGCAGTACTTC,CASSPLGANSYEQYF
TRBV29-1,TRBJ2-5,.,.,TGCAGCGACCCAGGGTCAGAGACCCAGTACTTC,CSDPGSETQYF
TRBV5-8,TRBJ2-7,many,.,TGTGCCAGCAGCCAAAGGGGATACCCCTCCTACGAGCAGTACTTC,CASSQRGYPSYEQYF
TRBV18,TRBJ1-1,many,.,TGTGCCAGCTCACCACCGGCAGGGATAGAAGCTTTCTTT,CASSPPAGIEAFF
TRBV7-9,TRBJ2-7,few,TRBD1,TGTGCCAGCAGCGCGCACTCCGGGACAGGGGGCTACGAGCAGTACTTC,CASSAHSGTGGYEQYF
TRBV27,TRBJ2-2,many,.,TGTGCCAGCAGTTTACGGAACAGGGAGCTGTTTTTT,CASSLRNRELFF
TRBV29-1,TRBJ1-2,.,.,TGCAGCTATCAGTGGGGGATTGATGGCTACACCTTC,CSYQWGIDGYTF
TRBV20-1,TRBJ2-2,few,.,TGCAGTGCTAGAGGGCGGGGGCCGAACACCGGGGAGCTGTTTTTT,CSARGRGPNTGELFF
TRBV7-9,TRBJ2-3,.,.,TGTGCCAGCAGCTTAGTGGACTGGCGGGGGCAGTATTTT,CASSLVDWRGQYF
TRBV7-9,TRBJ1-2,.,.,TGTGCCAGCAGGGGGGCAACTAAGCATGGCTACACCTTC,CASRGATKHGYTF
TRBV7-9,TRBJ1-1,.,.,TGTGCCAGCAGCTTACAGGTGAACACTGAAGCTTTCTTT,CASSLQVNTEAFF
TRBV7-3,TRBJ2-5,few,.,TGTGCCAGCAGTCGAAGGGCAGGTACGGAGACCCAGTACTTC,CASSRRAGTETQYF
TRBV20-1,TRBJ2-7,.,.,TGCAGTGCTATCCGCTCCGGTACCTACGAGCAGTACTTC,CSAIRSGTYEQYF
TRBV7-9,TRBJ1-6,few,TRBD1,TGTGCCAGCAGCTTAGGGAGACAGGGTCAAGCCCTCCACTTT,CASSLGRQGQALHF
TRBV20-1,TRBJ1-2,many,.,TGCAGTGCTAGAGTTCCGGGGGCAGCTTATGGCTACACCTTC,CSARVPGAAYGYTF
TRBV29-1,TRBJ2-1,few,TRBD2,TGCAGCCCGCTGACTCGGCGGGGGGGAGAGCAGTTCTTC,CSPLTRRGGEQFF
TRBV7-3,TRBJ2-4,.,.,TGTGCCAGCAGCTTAACGGCGGCAGGCTCAGGGCGCAGGAACATTCAGTACTTC,CASSLTAAGSGRRNIQYF
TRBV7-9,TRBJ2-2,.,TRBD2,TGTGCCAGCAGTCCAGAGGGGACTAGCGGGGGGCGCACCGGGGAGCTGTTTTTT,CASSPEGTSGGRTGELFF
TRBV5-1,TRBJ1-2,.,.,TGCGCCAGCAAAGGGGCGCACGGCTACACCTTC,CASKGAHGYTF
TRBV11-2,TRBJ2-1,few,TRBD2,TGTGCCAGCAGCTTAGAGCGGGGGAGCTCCTACAATGAGCAGTTCTTC,CASSLERGSSYNEQFF
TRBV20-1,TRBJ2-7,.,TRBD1,TGCAGTGCTAGAGGACTGGGACAGGGTTACGAGCAGTACTTC,CSARGLGQGYEQYF
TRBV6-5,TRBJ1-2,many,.,TGTGCCAGCAGTTATAAAACCGGGACACCGAGTCTCTACACCTTC,CASSYKTGTPSLYTF
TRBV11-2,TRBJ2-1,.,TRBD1,TGTGCCAGCAGCTCAAAAACAGGGGCACCCTTTTACAATGAGCAGTTCTTC,CASSSKTGAPFYNEQFF
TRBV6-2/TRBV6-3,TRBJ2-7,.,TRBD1,TGTGCCAGCAGCCCCACGGGACAGGGATCCCACGAGCAGTACTTC,CASSPTGQGSHEQYF
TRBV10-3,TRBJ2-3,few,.,TGTGCCATCAGTGACAGGAATACGCAGTATTTT,CAISDRNTQYF
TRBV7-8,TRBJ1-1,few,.,TGTGCCAGCAGCCGGGGGGTGAACACTGAAGCTTTCTTT,CASSRGVNTEAFF
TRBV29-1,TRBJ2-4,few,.,TGCAGCGTTGGGGGGGTCAAAAACATTCAGTACTTC,CSVGGVKNIQYF
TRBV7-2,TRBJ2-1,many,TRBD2,TGTGCCAGCAGCTTAGTTCTAGCGGGGGGGCAAGAGCAGTTCTTC,CASSLVLAGGQEQFF
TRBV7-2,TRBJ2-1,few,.,TGTGCCAGCAGCTTAGGCCCAGTCCCCTACAATGAGCAGTTCTTC,CASSLGPVPYNEQFF
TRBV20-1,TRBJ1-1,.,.,TGCAGTGCTAGAGTCAGGGGAAACACTGAAGCTTTCTTT,CSARVRGNTEAFF
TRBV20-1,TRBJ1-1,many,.,TGCAGTGCTGATTTAAGGGTAAGCACTGAAGCTTTCTTT,CSADLRVSTEAFF